The 13 T cell receptor beta chains below were found in one sample sequenced in a study of vaccination effects on CD4 cells after COVID-19. Data came from immunoSEQ multiplex PCR; TCRdb stores just in-frame clones and leaves some out. The sample has more than 65,000 clones, 81% seen once. Sequencing followed a ViraFEST assay step that expanded antigen-specific CD4+ T cells with viral peptide pools. Isolation of CD4+ T cells took place after nine to ten days of culture. All participants had two doses of either the BNT162b2 or mRNA-1273 vaccine. These receptors' antigens are unknown. Sequences were derived from CD4+ T cells from PBMCs cultured with HCoV-229E spike peptides, sampled after COVID-19 vaccination. The receptors here all came from a human donor who received a COVID-19 vaccine.

This chain joins TRBV28 and TRBJ1-2, with D unclear. The CDR3 contains 15 residues. V shed 6 bases and J shed 2 bases, with 16 bases lying between them. Germline CDR1 and CDR2: MDHEN and SYDVKM. CDR3 loop: CASSPGSVGNYGYTF. The CDR3 nucleotides are TGTGCCAGCAGCCCGGGGTCCGTGGGGAACTATGGCTACACCTTC.

The V call is TRBV6-6, the J call TRBJ1-5; perhaps TRBD1 as D (5 bases). Germline lookup yields CDR1 MNHNY and CDR2 SVGAGI (reference sequence). The V end lost 6 bases, the J end lost 1 base, and 13 bases lay between the germline ends. CDR3 length: 15 residues. CDR3 in DNA: TGTGCCAGCAGGGGAGCAGACAGAAGCAATCAGCCCCAGCATTTT. Translating gives CASRGADRSNQPQHF.

The chain's CDR3 is CASSLLGRTTEAFF. CDR3 nucleotides: TGTGCCAGCAGTTTACTGGGCAGAACAACTGAAGCTTTCTTT. This sequence joins TRBV27 and TRBJ1-1; D gene uncertain. CDR1 is MNHEY, CDR2 SMNVEV, per germline (reference sequence). V was pared by 2 bases and J by 5 bases, with 12 bases between. This CDR3 is 14 amino acids long.

The chain joins TRBV3-1 (or the pseudogene TRBV3-2) to TRBJ1-1; D is uncertain. The germline V gene has CDR1 LGHDT and CDR2 YNNKEL (reference sequence). This CDR3 comprises 14 residues. The V end lost 0 bases, the J end lost 5 bases, and 10 bases lay between the germline ends. The CDR3 sequence is CASSQDLKGTEAFF. CDR3 nucleotide sequence: TGTGCCAGCAGCCAAGATTTGAAAGGTACTGAAGCTTTCTTT.

The V call is TRBV5-6, the J call TRBJ2-2; 11 nucleotides line up with TRBD1. CDR1 SGHDT and CDR2 YYEEEE come from the germline V gene. With 6 bases clipped from V and 5 bases from J, the junction kept 9 bases outside the gene matches. The CDR3 is 16 amino acids. This chain's CDR3 is CASNSGQGAGTGELFF. DNA for the CDR3: TGTGCCAGCAACTCCGGACAGGGGGCGGGAACCGGGGAGCTGTTTTTT. The entire variable domain, with the rest obtained from reference TRBV5-6 and TRBJ2-2, is as follows: DAGVTQSPTHLIKTRGQQVTLRCSPKSGHDTVSWYQQALGQGPQFIFQYYEEEERQRGNFPDRFSGHQFPNYSSELNVNALLLGDSALYLCASNSGQGAGTGELFFGEGSRLTVL.

This rearrangement joins TRBV6-5 to TRBJ2-5; 7 bases are a match to TRBD1. J was trimmed by 3 bases and V by 6 bases; bases with no gene match: 4. The CDR3 is 13 amino acids. The germline CDR1 and CDR2 sequences are MNHEY and SVGAGI. CDR3 region: CASRGTEKETQYF. CDR3 DNA sequence: TGTGCCAGCAGGGGGACAGAAAAAGAGACCCAGTACTTC.

The chain combines TRBV29-1 with TRBJ1-2, with 8 bases fitting TRBD1. Germline assignment: CDR1 SQVTM and CDR2 ANQGSEA. J was trimmed by 8 bases and V by 4 bases; bases with no gene match: 9. This CDR3 has 13 residues. The CDR3 spells CSVAPGQGRGYTF. In DNA form, the CDR3 reads TGCAGCGTTGCCCCCGGACAGGGTCGCGGCTACACCTTC.

J is TRBJ2-5 and V is TRBV14, with a weak D call TRBD2 (6 bases). This CDR3 has 15 residues. V shed 3 bases and J shed 5 bases, with 16 bases lying between them. Germline lookup yields CDR1 SGHDN and CDR2 FVKESK. The CDR3 sequence: CASSQARERSETQYF. CDR3 nucleotides: TGTGCCAGCAGCCAGGCCCGGGAGAGGAGCGAGACCCAGTACTTC.

The chain employs TRBV2 and TRBJ2-7, with D possibly TRBD1 on 6 matching bases. The CDR3 is 15 residues long. CDR1 and CDR2 (germline): SNHLY, FYNNEI. V was clipped by 2 bases and J by 2 bases, with 13 bases between them. In DNA, the CDR3 is TGTGCCAGCAGTGAATCGGGACCAGGGGCCTACGAGCAGTACGTC. As protein: CASSESGPGAYEQYV.

This sequence joins TRBV5-4 and TRBJ2-3; D may match TRBD1 or TRBD2 (5 bases each). The CDR3 runs 16 residues. Germline V gives CDR1 SGHNT, CDR2 YYREEE (reference sequence). V was cut by 7 bases and J by 1 base, with 19 bases left in between. The CDR3 sequence is CASAGGGPSGTDTQYF. CDR3 bases: TGTGCCAGCGCCGGTGGGGGTCCTTCGGGCACAGATACGCAGTATTTT.

J is TRBJ1-3 and V is TRBV5-1; a weak D match, TRBD1 (6 bases). The CDR3 has 15 amino acids. In germline, CDR1 is SGHRS, CDR2 YFSETQ. V lost 0 bases and J 2 bases, leaving 9 bases between the germline ends. The CDR3 nucleotides read TGCGCCAGCAGCTTGGAGGGGGACCCTGGAAACACCATATATTTT. Translated: CASSLEGDPGNTIYF.

The chain links TRBV9 to TRBJ1-6, with TRBD1 matching 9 bases. Germline CDR1 and CDR2: SGDLS and YYNGEE. The junction had 9 bases not matched to a gene; V was cut back by 4 bases and J by 7 bases. The CDR3 extends over 16 amino acids. CDR3 residues: CASSTGTGILNSPLHF. The CDR3 bases are TGTGCCAGCAGCACCGGGACAGGGATTCTAAATTCACCCCTCCACTTT.

The V call is TRBV9, the J call TRBJ1-2; no firm D call. Germline V gives CDR1 SGDLS, CDR2 YYNGEE. CDR3 size: 16 residues. Trimming shortened V by 0 bases and J by 3 bases, and 15 bases separated the two germline ends. For the CDR3, the DNA is TGTGCCAGCAGCGTAGGGTTGGGAGTCCGAGACTATGGCTACACCTTC. This encodes CASSVGLGVRDYGYTF.